This T cell receptor beta chain was recorded in a study of T and B cells in COVID-19 patients. In the case of this clonotype: Its antigen is not identified.

Trimming took off 2 bases at V and 4 bases at J, with 14 bases between the two ends. This CDR3 has 15 residues. Germline CDR1 MNHEY, CDR2 SVGEGT. TRB was amplified from around 250-460 ng of blood genomic DNA. TRB rearrangements were amplified by multiplex PCR with BIOMED2 TRB-A/B primers. MiXCR, run by TCRdb on the multiplex PCR reads, gives a single entry per CDR3 protein. The sample lists around 30,000 distinct CDR3 sequences, around a third occurring once. Study-level points and caveats: Of approximately 2,400 TCR clusters found only in the recovered cohort, a few dozen had low generation probability. At recovery TRB diversity and richness exceeded healthy donors, after highly clonal active COVID-19 repertoires. No sequencing was yet done of CD4+, regulatory or CD8+ subsets, or of SARS-CoV-2-responsive or tetramer+ sorted cells.

The clonotype was recovered from a human donor who had recovered from COVID-19. The rearrangement joins TRBV6-2 or TRBV6-3 to TRBJ1-2; D uncertain. The sequencing sample was made of blood. In DNA, the CDR3 is TGTGCCAGCAGTTACGCGAGACGACCGTTCTATGGCTACACCTTC. As protein: CASSYARRPFYGYTF.